This T cell receptor (beta chain) was documented in a study of control samples from healthy donors and cancer patients. The data were produced by immunoSEQ multiplex PCR, yet TCRdb's version contains in-frame clones alone and is incomplete. The data hold 90,000 to 140,000 clones, with roughly 85% observed a single time. This clone is a singleton in its sample. V trimming: 2 bases; J trimming: 0 bases; junction bases outside the gene matches: 6. The CDR3 is 19 residues long. Per germline, CDR1 MDHEN and CDR2 SYDVKM. V gene TRBV28 combines with J gene TRBJ2-1; 14 nucleotides agree with TRBD2. The specimen sequenced was blood. The TCR originated in a woman in her forties or fifties in good health. CDR3 DNA: TGTGCCAGCAGTTTACCGGGACTAGCGGGGGAAAGCTCCTACAATGAGCAGTTCTTC. It yields the protein CASSLPGLAGESSYNEQFF. The variable domain in full, completed from reference TRBV28 and TRBJ2-1, reads DVKVTQSSRYLVKRTGEKVFLECVQDMDHENMFWYRQDPGLGLRLIYFSYDVKMKEKGDIPEGYSVSREKKERFSLILESASTNQTSMYLCASSLPGLAGESSYNEQFFGPGTRLTVL.